This T cell receptor (beta chain) was captured by sequencing in a study of immune heterogeneity within non-small cell lung tumors (dated by TCRdb to between 2018 and 2020). Describing the broader study: By histology, the tumors were a handful of squamous cell carcinomas, nine to ten non-squamous carcinomas and 1 tumor not otherwise specified. To look at intratumoral immune heterogeneity, the study ran whole-exome sequencing, RNA-seq and TCR beta repertoire sequencing on several spatially distinct regions taken from every NSCLC tumor. Binding of neoantigens to the HLA alleles of each patient was predicted with netMHCpan-3.0 for mutant peptides of 8 to 11 amino acids. TCR repertoires were analyzed from 60 or so tumor loci of approximately 16 patients, while transcriptome data covered only 35 to 45 loci from about a dozen patients.

The TCR beta CDR3 region was amplified with a multiplex PCR system whose first round of around 11 cycles used 32 V-gene forward primers and 13 J-gene reverse primers. A QIAGEN Multiplex PCR Kit was used for first-round PCR, and the primer sequences were filed in Chinese patent CN105087789A. In a second PCR round, Illumina universal primers were added with the Phusion High-Fidelity PCR Kit. Sequencing of the TCR libraries was done on the Illumina HiSeq X Ten platform in paired-end mode with a 151 bp read length. Turning to the authors' computational methods: Cutadapt removed reads without multiplex PCR primers, PEAR merged read pairs, and MiXCR with default settings called CDR3 regions. Shannon entropy measured repertoire diversity, and clonality was calculated as one minus the Shannon entropy divided by the ln of the count of productive unique sequences. Clonotypes at a frequency of at least 0.5% were defined as dominant or high-frequency T-cell clones. The public reads were reprocessed in TCRdb via fastp at Q25 and MiXCR, keeping in-frame beta chains. For every CDR3 protein sequence, its rows merge into one entry that carries the most common genes and DNA. TCRdb assigned the V and J calls; the authors' analysis was not used. Within this sample are about 2,000 distinct CDR3 sequences, with 25% to 30% of them counted one time only. Around 8% of the sample is in the top ten clones.

What the research found in general, with its limitations: Local tumor mutational burden and local T-cell repertoire clonality had a statistically significant but moderate positive correlation (R about 0.3). Identical dominant CDR3B clonotypes recurred across loci within a patient, yet different tumor locations also harbored unique high-frequency clones. High-frequency TCR beta clonotypes were found to be largely distinct between individual patients.

Genomic DNA was extracted from bulk tumor tissue and used as the TCR template, and approximately 600 ng gDNA was amplified per sample. During surgery, several biopsies were collected from each primary tumor and placed as far from one another as possible within the tumor mass. The study cohort was described as untreated, and patients were newly diagnosed NSCLC cases undergoing curative surgery. The donor group was made up of approximately 16 newly diagnosed non-small cell lung cancer patients undergoing surgery with curative intent. Two independent pathologists reviewed the resected tumor masses. Only high-quality DNA and RNA samples were carried forward to sequencing. Turning to this clonotype: This receptor's antigen is unknown. Qualities for individual bases were not recorded, and no much larger clone is one base off.

Inclusive of the bounding cysteine and phenylalanine, the CDR3 is 14 residues long. Just CDR3 DNA is preserved here, 42 bases in frame from base 1. Via the germline V gene, CDR1 is MGHDK and CDR2 SYGVNS. V and J lose 2 bases and 1 base, and a span of 8 bases separates them. The rearranged chain carries TRBV25-1 and TRBJ1-1; the D gene assignment is ambiguous. The sample consisted of lung tumor tissue. The clonotype was recovered from a woman aged 55-70 years with non-small cell lung cancer. The DNA reads as follows: TGTGCCAGCAGTGAACGGGGTAAGAACACTGAAGCTTTCTTT. The resulting protein is CASSERGKNTEAFF.